This TCR beta chain was observed in a study of blood T cell repertoires in COVID-19. Across the whole study: Researchers got acute and convalescent COVID-19 samples from the United States, Italy and Spain. T cells, B-cell-depleted T cells, or PBMCs supplied cDNA or gDNA.

The CDR3 has 16 amino acids. V dropped 2 bases and J dropped 7; count of bases not matched to a gene: 13. Germline V CDR1 and CDR2: LGHNA, YSLEER. The data were produced by immunoSEQ multiplex PCR, yet TCRdb's version contains in-frame clones alone and is incomplete. The sample holds about 90,000 clones; approximately 89% are singletons and the top ten take roughly a sixth. This receptor was taken from a human donor in a cohort sampled during active COVID-19. What was sequenced was peripheral blood. The J gene is TRBJ2-5, the V gene TRBV4-3; the match to TRBD1 covers 7 bases. Here the CDR3 reads CASSQHDGTVPSTQYF. DNA of the CDR3: TGCGCCAGCAGCCAACACGACGGGACAGTACCTTCGACCCAGTACTTC.